This T cell receptor beta chain was documented in a study of T cell responses to AZD1222 COVID-19 vaccine. Assay: immunoSEQ multiplex PCR; the TCRdb copy retains only in-frame clones and omits some. The sample shows 110,000 or so clones, less than 95% of them seen only once. Germline loops: CDR1 LGHDT, CDR2 YNNKEL (reference sequence). V lost 1 base and J 8 bases, leaving 11 bases between the germline ends. The CDR3 is made up of 13 amino acids. Notes on the study in general: A mostly white British donor set with more females was recruited, and clonal diversity was possibly underestimated.

On this clone itself: What it recognizes is unknown.

The chain joins TRBV3-1 (or the pseudogene TRBV3-2) to TRBJ1-2; D unresolved. The sequence came from an adult in good health. The source was peripheral blood, collected on day 0 of AZD1222 vaccination. In DNA form, the CDR3 reads TGTGCCAGCAGCCAAGGGGTAGGGAAGGGCTACACCTTC. It is translated as CASSQGVGKGYTF.